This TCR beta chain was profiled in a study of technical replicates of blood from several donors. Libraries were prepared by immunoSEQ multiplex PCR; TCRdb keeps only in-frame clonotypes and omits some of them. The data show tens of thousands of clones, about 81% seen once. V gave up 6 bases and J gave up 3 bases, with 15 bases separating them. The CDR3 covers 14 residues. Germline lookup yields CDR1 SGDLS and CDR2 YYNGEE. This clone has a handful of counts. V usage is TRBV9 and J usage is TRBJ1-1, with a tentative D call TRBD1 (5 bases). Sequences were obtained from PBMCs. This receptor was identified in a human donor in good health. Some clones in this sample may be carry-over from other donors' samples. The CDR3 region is CASNEGLAYTEAFF. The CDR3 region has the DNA TGTGCCAGCAATGAGGGACTGGCTTACACTGAAGCTTTCTTT. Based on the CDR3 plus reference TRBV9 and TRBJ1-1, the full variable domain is DSGVTQTPKHLITATGQRVTLRCSPRSGDLSVYWYQQSLDQGLQFLIQYYNGEERAKGNILERFSAQQFPDLHSELNLSSLELGDSALYFCASNEGLAYTEAFFGQGTRLTVV.